The 20 T cell receptor beta chains below were found in one sample sequenced in a study of shared clonotypes between healthy human individuals. Terminally differentiated effector memory CD45RA+ cells were left out of the naive CD8 fraction, which was CD45RO-negative and positively selected for CCR7. The assay was immunoSEQ multiplex PCR, and TCRdb's table has in-frame clones only and misses some. This table holds about 2 million clones, approximately 94% found once. The sequencing sample was made of naive CD8+ T cells sorted from blood. The receptors shown here come from a man between 18 and 29 years old in good health.

This chain joins TRBV6-1 and TRBJ2-7; D is unclear. This CDR3 comprises 14 residues. With 7 bases removed from V and 4 bases from J, the gap between germline ends came to 17 bases. Germline V lookup: CDR1 MNHNS, CDR2 SASEGT. Here the CDR3 reads CASMYRQEYYEQYF. CDR3 nucleotides: TGTGCCAGCATGTATCGGCAGGAATATTACGAGCAGTACTTC.

This rearrangement joins TRBV28 to TRBJ2-7; D gene uncertain. CDR1 MDHEN and CDR2 SYDVKM come from the germline V gene. The CDR3 loop spans 14 amino acids. V was cut by 6 bases and J by 0 bases, with 12 bases left in between. Here the CDR3 DNA reads TGTGCCAGCAGACTGACATTCTACTCCTACGAGCAGTACTTC. This encodes CASRLTFYSYEQYF.

This clone was seen only a few times. This chain connects TRBV19 to TRBJ1-2; 9 bases are shared with TRBD1. The CDR3 extends over 15 amino acids. V lost 6 bases to trimming and J lost 0 bases; unmatched junction nucleotides: 5. Germline CDR1 reads LNHDA; CDR2 reads SQIVND (reference sequence). As DNA, the CDR3 is TGTGCCAGTAGCGGGACAGGGCTAGCTAACTATGGCTACACCTTC. Amino acid sequence: CASSGTGLANYGYTF.

V and J are TRBV21-1 and TRBJ2-5; the table assigns TRBD2, which was not confirmed against the DNA. TRBV21-1 is a pseudogene segment. There are 14 residues in the CDR3. This chain's CDR3 is CASSSGTSWETQYF. The CDR3 nucleotides read TGTGCCAGCAGCAGCGGGACTAGCTGGGAGACCCAGTACTTC.

The V gene is TRBV7-2, the J gene TRBJ2-1, with 9 bases aligning to TRBD1. J gave up 6 bases and V 5 bases, and 5 bases lay outside the gene matches. This CDR3 has 14 amino acids. Germline loops: CDR1 SGHTA, CDR2 FQGNSA. CDR3 loop: CASSGTGNLNEQFF. DNA of the CDR3: TGTGCCAGCAGCGGGACAGGGAATCTCAATGAGCAGTTCTTC.

This clone showed up just a few times. The V and J genes are TRBV4-3 and TRBJ2-2; D not certain. Trimming removed 6 bases from V and 0 bases from J, with 11 bases in between. This CDR3 is built from 15 residues. In germline, CDR1 is LGHNA, CDR2 YSLEER. The CDR3 is CASSVGAPNTGELFF. The CDR3 nucleotides read TGCGCCAGCAGTGTTGGAGCCCCGAACACCGGGGAGCTGTTTTTT.

The chain employs TRBV6-5 and TRBJ1-3; D might be TRBD1 (5 bases). Germline CDR1 is MNHEY and CDR2 is SVGAGI. Trimming pared 5 bases from V and 0 bases from J, leaving 11 bases between. The CDR3 extends over 15 amino acids. The CDR3 bases are TGTGCCAGCAGTCTAACAGGCCACTCTGGAAACACCATATATTTT. As protein: CASSLTGHSGNTIYF.

The gene calls are TRBV5-6 and TRBJ1-2; the match to TRBD1 covers 9 bases. CDR3 length equals 13 residues. Germline V gene data show CDR1 as SGHDT and CDR2 as YYEEEE. V was pared by 4 bases and J by 9 bases, with 7 bases of the junction left unmatched. CDR3 nucleotides: TGTGCCAGCAGCCCCTGGACAGGGGAAAGCTACACCTTC. This encodes CASSPWTGESYTF. Drawing the rest from reference TRBV5-6 and TRBJ1-2, the complete variable domain is DAGVTQSPTHLIKTRGQQVTLRCSPKSGHDTVSWYQQALGQGPQFIFQYYEEEERQRGNFPDRFSGHQFPNYSSELNVNALLLGDSALYLCASSPWTGESYTFGSGTRLTVV.

The chain links TRBV5-1 to TRBJ2-1; 12 nucleotides line up with TRBD2. V gave up 4 bases and J gave up 7 bases; unmatched junction bases: 6. Germline CDR1 is SGHRS and CDR2 is YFSETQ. The CDR3 runs to 15 residues. The CDR3 sequence is CASSELAGGMNEQFF. CDR3 sequence (DNA): TGCGCCAGCAGCGAGCTAGCGGGAGGGATGAATGAGCAGTTCTTC.

The chain couples TRBV6-1 to TRBJ2-7; D is unclear. Trimming cost V 0 bases and J 0 bases, with 9 bases left between them. CDR1 and CDR2 (germline): MNHNS, SASEGT. The length of the CDR3 is 15 residues. DNA for the CDR3: TGTGCCAGCAGTGAAGCTCTATCTATCTCCTACGAGCAGTACTTC. This translates into CASSEALSISYEQYF.

The V gene is TRBV7-9, the J gene TRBJ1-1, with D possibly TRBD1 on 6 matching bases. This CDR3 has 15 amino acids. V shed 0 bases and J shed 1 base, with 9 bases lying between them. Germline V CDR1 and CDR2: SEHNR, FQNEAQ (reference sequence). The CDR3 protein is CASSLAKQGNTEAFF. CDR3 nucleotides: TGTGCCAGCAGCTTAGCGAAACAGGGGAACACTGAAGCTTTCTTT.

The chain recombines TRBV28 with TRBJ1-1; D is unclear. The CDR3 extends over 14 amino acids. The V end lost 3 bases, the J end lost 2 bases, and 10 bases lay between the germline ends. Germline CDR1 and CDR2: MDHEN and SYDVKM. The CDR3 DNA follows: TGTGCCAGCAGTTTGGAGGAATTTAACACTGAAGCTTTCTTT. It translates to CASSLEEFNTEAFF. Looking up the rest from reference TRBV28 and TRBJ1-1 gives the full variable domain: DVKVTQSSRYLVKRTGEKVFLECVQDMDHENMFWYRQDPGLGLRLIYFSYDVKMKEKGDIPEGYSVSREKKERFSLILESASTNQTSMYLCASSLEEFNTEAFFGQGTRLTVV.

Comment on this clone: Other DNA sequences of this sample code for an identical CDR3. This chain joins TRBV11-2 and TRBJ2-7; D not resolved. Per the germline V gene, CDR1 is SGHAT and CDR2 is FQNNGV. The CDR3 runs 13 residues. Between the trimmed V and J ends, which lost 1 base and 4 bases, there was a span of 8 bases. The CDR3 region has the DNA TGTGCCAGCAGCTTAGGAAAGACATACGAGCAGTACTTC. Its protein product is CASSLGKTYEQYF.

A remark on this clone: Other DNA sequences in this sample translate to the same CDR3. The rearrangement links TRBV27 to TRBJ2-1, with D unclear. CDR3 length equals 15 residues. V lost 2 bases, J lost 0 bases, and 8 bases lay in between. Germline CDR1 MNHEY, CDR2 SMNVEV (reference sequence). In DNA, the CDR3 is TGTGCCAGCAGTTTAGGGTTAGGCTCCTACAATGAGCAGTTCTTC. It translates to CASSLGLGSYNEQFF.

This clone was observed once. The chain uses TRBV10-1 and TRBJ2-1; 8 bases fit TRBD2. CDR3 length: 15 amino acids. After removal of 2 bases from V and 8 bases from J, the junction contained 8 bases not matched to a gene. Germline CDR1 and CDR2: WNHNN and SYGVQD (reference sequence). CDR3 DNA sequence: TGCGCCAGCAGTGAGAAGCCGGGACTAGGAGATGAGCAGTTCTTC. Translating gives CASSEKPGLGDEQFF.

Concerning this clone: At the DNA level, this CDR3 is encoded by other sequences in the same sample as well. The rearrangement joins TRBV10-3 to TRBJ2-5; weak D call: TRBD1 (5 bases). The CDR3 runs to 13 residues. With 7 bases removed from V and 2 bases from J, the gap between germline ends came to 11 bases. Germline V gene sequence: CDR1 ENHRY, CDR2 SYGVKD. The CDR3 is CAIKAAGQETQYF. The CDR3 nucleotides are TGTGCCATCAAGGCGGCAGGGCAAGAGACCCAGTACTTC.

The chain employs TRBV2 and TRBJ2-2; D may be TRBD2 (7 bases). V dropped 6 bases and J dropped 5 bases, with 19 bases sitting between them. From germline, CDR1 is SNHLY and CDR2 FYNNEI. This CDR3 is 16 amino acids long. This CDR3 reads CASSPRPGEGTGELFF. CDR3 bases: TGTGCCAGCAGCCCCCGGCCAGGGGAGGGGACCGGGGAGCTGTTTTTT.

The chain carries TRBV10-2 and TRBJ2-3; 9 bases agree with TRBD2. Trimming at V came to 7 bases and at J to 3 bases, leaving 5 bases not matched to a gene. This CDR3 is 14 amino acids long. The germline V gene encodes CDR1 WSHSY and CDR2 SAAADI. The CDR3 DNA sequence: TGCGCCAGCACCCTAGCGGGATTAACAGATACGCAGTATTTT. Amino acids: CASTLAGLTDTQYF.

J is TRBJ2-7 and V is TRBV5-1, with D uncertain. V lost 2 bases and J lost 1, with 7 bases in between. The CDR3 length is 13 residues. Germline CDR1 reads SGHRS; CDR2 reads YFSETQ. Here the CDR3 DNA reads TGCGCCAGCAGCTTCACTGAATCCTACGAGCAGTACTTC. Translation: CASSFTESYEQYF.

This chain links TRBV18 with TRBJ2-7; D possibly matches TRBD1 or TRBD2 (6 bases each). The CDR3 consists of 14 residues. Germline V gives CDR1 KGHSH, CDR2 LQKENI. V was cut by 1 base and J by 6 bases, with 13 bases left in between. CDR3 bases: TGTGCCAGCTCACCACGCCCCGGAGGGGGCGAGCAGTACTTC. This gives the protein CASSPRPGGGEQYF.